Below, one T cell receptor (beta chain) is given with its context. This sample was taken from a study of control samples from healthy donors and cancer patients. Clones were read by immunoSEQ multiplex PCR, and TCRdb kept only the in-frame ones, dropping some. Here the sample spans about 59,000 clones, under 95% being singletons. V shed 0 bases and J 5 bases; nucleotides not matched to a gene: 7. Germline V gene lookup returns CDR1 SGDLS and CDR2 YYNGEE. This CDR3 has 16 amino acids. Source material: PBMCs. This chain connects TRBV9 to TRBJ2-3; TRBD2 matches 9 bases. This sequence originates from a man aged 35-49 years with colorectal cancer. In DNA, the CDR3 is TGTGCCAGCAGCGTAGCGCGGGGGGGCCGCGGAGATACGCAGTATTTT. This sequence encodes CASSVARGGRGDTQYF.